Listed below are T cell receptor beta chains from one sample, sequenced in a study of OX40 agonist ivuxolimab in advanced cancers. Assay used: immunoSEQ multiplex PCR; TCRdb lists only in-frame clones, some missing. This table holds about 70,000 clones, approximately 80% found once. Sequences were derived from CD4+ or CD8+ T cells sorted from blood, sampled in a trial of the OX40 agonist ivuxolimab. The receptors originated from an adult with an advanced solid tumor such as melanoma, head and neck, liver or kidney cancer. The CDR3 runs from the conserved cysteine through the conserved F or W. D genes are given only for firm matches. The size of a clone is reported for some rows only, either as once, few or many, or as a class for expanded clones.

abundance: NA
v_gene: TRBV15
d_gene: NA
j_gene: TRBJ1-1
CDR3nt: TGTGCCACCAGCAGGGGGACGTTGAACACTGAAGCTTTCTTT
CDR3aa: CATSRGTLNTEAFF

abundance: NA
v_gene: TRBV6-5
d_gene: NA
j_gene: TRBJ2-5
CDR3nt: TGTGCCAGCGGGGGTCTGACGAATGGAGTCCAGTACTTC
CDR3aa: CASGGLTNGVQYF

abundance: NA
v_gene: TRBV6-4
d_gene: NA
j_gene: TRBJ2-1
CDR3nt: TGTGCCAGCAGTGATCAGCGGTATAGTGAGCAGTTCTTC
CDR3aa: CASSDQRYSEQFF

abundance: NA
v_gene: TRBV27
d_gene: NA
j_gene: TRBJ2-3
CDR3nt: TGTGCCAGCAGTTTTTTAGGGTTCGGGGCGGATACGCAGTATTTT
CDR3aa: CASSFLGFGADTQYF

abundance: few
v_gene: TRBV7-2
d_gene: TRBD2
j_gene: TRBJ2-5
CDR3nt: TGTGCCAGCAGCTTAGGGACTAGCGGGGGGGAAGAGACCCAGTACTTC
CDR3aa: CASSLGTSGGEETQYF

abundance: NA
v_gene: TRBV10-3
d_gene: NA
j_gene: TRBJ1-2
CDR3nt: TGTGCCATCAGGGGGGCCGAAAACTATGGCTACACCTTC
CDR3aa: CAIRGAENYGYTF

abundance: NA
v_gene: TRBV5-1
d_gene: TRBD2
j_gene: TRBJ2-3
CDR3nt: TGCGCCAGCAGCGCGGGACTAGCGAGGGCCACAGATACGCAGTATTTT
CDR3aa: CASSAGLARATDTQYF

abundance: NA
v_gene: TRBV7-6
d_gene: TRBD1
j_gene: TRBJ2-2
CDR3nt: TGTGCCAGCAGCTTAAGGGACAGCAGGAACACCGGGGAGCTGTTTTTT
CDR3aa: CASSLRDSRNTGELFF

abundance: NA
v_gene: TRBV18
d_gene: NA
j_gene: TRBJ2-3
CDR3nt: TGTGCCAGCTCACCACTTGACTTGGGTGTCCGCACAGATACGCAGTATTTT
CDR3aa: CASSPLDLGVRTDTQYF

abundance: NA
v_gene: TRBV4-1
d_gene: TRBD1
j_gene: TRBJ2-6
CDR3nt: TGCGCCAGCAGCCAGGTTTGGGACAGCTCTGGGGCCAACGTCCTGACTTTC
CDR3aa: CASSQVWDSSGANVLTF

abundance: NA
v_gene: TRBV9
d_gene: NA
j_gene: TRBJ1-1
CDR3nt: TGTGCCAGCAGCGCACACGCGGACCCCACCCTGGGTGAAGCTTTCTTT
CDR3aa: CASSAHADPTLGEAFF

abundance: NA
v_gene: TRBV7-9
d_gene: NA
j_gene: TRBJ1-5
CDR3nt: TGTGCCAGCAGCTTACAGGGAGCTCAGCCCCAGCATTTT
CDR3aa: CASSLQGAQPQHF

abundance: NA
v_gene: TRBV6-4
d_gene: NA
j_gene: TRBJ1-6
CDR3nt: TGTGCCAGCAGTGACCAACGGCCCAATTCACCCCTCCACTTT
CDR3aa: CASSDQRPNSPLHF